The clone carrying this T cell receptor beta chain was observed a handful of times. TCRdb re-called the 5' RACE reads through MiXCR, storing one row per CDR3 protein. Of 300,000 to 450,000 distinct CDR3 sequences in the sample, 6.2% were seen once. The data were obtained in a study of T cells after yellow fever vaccination. CDR3 length: 14 residues. With 3 bases removed from V and 4 bases from J, the gap between germline ends came to 12 bases. Source: PBMCs, taken 5 days after the yellow fever booster vaccination. V and J are TRBV12-3 or TRBV12-4 and TRBJ1-1, with D unresolved. The origin of this receptor is a man between 25 and 39 years old who received the YFV17D yellow fever vaccine. CDR3 sequence reads: CASSFNRPVTEAFF. The CDR3 DNA reads TGTGCCAGCAGTTTTAATAGGCCCGTCACTGAAGCTTTCTTT.